These 8 T cell receptor beta chains were sequenced from one sample in a study of technical replicates of blood from a few donors. TCRdb's copy holds only in-frame clones and misses some; the assay was immunoSEQ multiplex PCR. The data hold tens of thousands of clones, with 89% observed a single time. Sequenced input: T cells isolated from PBMCs. These receptors originate from a human donor in good health.

This clone has just one count. This chain uses TRBV9 with TRBJ2-7; D gene unclear. CDR1 SGDLS and CDR2 YYNGEE come from the germline V gene. V was trimmed by 3 bases and J by 1 base, leaving 11 bases between them. This CDR3 is built from 14 residues. The CDR3, as DNA: TGTGCCAGCAGCGAGGCAGGTTTGTCCTACGAGCAGTACTTC. Its translation: CASSEAGLSYEQYF.

The chain has TRBV5-6 and TRBJ1-2; TRBD1 agrees at 8 bases. Germline assignment: CDR1 SGHDT and CDR2 YYEEEE. CDR3 length equals 13 residues. Unmatched junction bases numbered 8, after V lost 7 bases and J lost 6 bases. The CDR3 DNA reads as TGTGCCAGCGGGCCGGACAGGGAGGATGGCTACACCTTC. It translates to CASGPDREDGYTF.

V gene TRBV9 combines with J gene TRBJ2-1; D remains ambiguous. Trimming stripped 3 bases from V and 2 bases from J, with 6 bases between. The CDR3 totals 13 residues. Germline V gene data show CDR1 as SGDLS and CDR2 as YYNGEE. CDR3 nucleotide sequence: TGTGCCAGCAGCGCCTCTCCCTACAATGAGCAGTTCTTC. Amino acids: CASSASPYNEQFF.

The rearrangement uses TRBV20-1 and TRBJ1-1; no definite D call. V was cut by 1 base and J by 3 bases, with 3 bases left in between. CDR1 is DFQATT, CDR2 SNEGSKA, per germline (reference sequence). This CDR3 contains 11 residues. The DNA of the CDR3 is TGCAGTGCTAGAGTATACACTGAAGCTTTCTTT. Amino acids: CSARVYTEAFF.

V usage is TRBV6-5 and J usage is TRBJ1-2; TRBD1 matches 9 bases. Per germline, CDR1 MNHEY and CDR2 SVGAGI. The CDR3 is made up of 13 amino acids. V shed 5 bases and J 8 bases; nucleotides not matched to a gene: 6. For the CDR3, the DNA is TGTGCCAGCAGTAAGAGGACAGGGGTAGGCTACACCTTC. It yields the protein CASSKRTGVGYTF.

In this sample, this clone turned up once. The chain is built from TRBV28 and TRBJ2-2; maybe TRBD1 (6 bases). The CDR3 is 13 residues long. Germline V CDR1 and CDR2: MDHEN, SYDVKM. V lost 11 bases to trimming and J lost 6 bases, with 16 bases between them. CDR3 coding DNA: TGTGCCGCAGGGGAGTTAATGCCCGGGGAGCTGTTTTTT. Translation: CAAGELMPGELFF.

The V gene is TRBV4-1, the J gene TRBJ2-7; D remains ambiguous. V was pared by 1 base and J by 0 bases, with 10 bases between. Germline-derived CDR1 and CDR2 are MGHRA and YSYEKL. This CDR3 contains 15 residues. The CDR3 loop reads CASSQATGSSYEQYF. The DNA of the CDR3 is TGCGCCAGCAGCCAAGCTACCGGGTCCTCCTACGAGCAGTACTTC.

The chain links TRBV4-3 to TRBJ2-7, with D possibly TRBD2 on 6 matching bases. Germline CDR1 and CDR2: LGHNA and YSLEER. V lost 0 bases and J lost 2, with 14 bases in between. The CDR3 contains 16 residues. Here the CDR3 reads CASSQDNWPSAYEQYF. CDR3 coding DNA: TGCGCCAGCAGCCAAGATAACTGGCCTAGCGCCTACGAGCAGTACTTC.